This note documents a single TCR beta chain sequence. All patients relapsed after autologous stem cell transplantation, and brentuximab vedotin exposure varied. Using immunoSEQ multiplex PCR, the repertoire was profiled, and TCRdb retains in-frame clones only, with some absent. The table shows more than 45,000 clones, with around 75% occurring only once. Trimming cost V 1 base and J 0 bases, with 7 bases left between them. Germline CDR1 LNHDA, CDR2 SQIVND (reference sequence). This CDR3 has 15 amino acids. The sample originates from a study of PD-1 blockade in classical Hodgkin lymphoma. The specimen was peripheral blood mononuclear cells (PBMCs), collected before the second cycle of nivolumab. The sequence came from a human donor with classical Hodgkin lymphoma. V gene TRBV19 combines with J gene TRBJ2-4; D call uncertain. The CDR3 region is CASSIARLAKNIQYF. The CDR3 region has the DNA TGTGCCAGTAGTATAGCCAGACTAGCCAAAAACATTCAGTACTTC. The variable domain in full, with the rest retrieved from reference TRBV19 and TRBJ2-4, is DGGITQSPKYLFRKEGQNVTLSCEQNLNHDAMYWYRQDPGQGLRLIYYSQIVNDFQKGDIAEGYSVSREKKESFPLTVTSAQKNPTAFYLCASSIARLAKNIQYFGAGTRLSVL.